Below, 25 T cell receptor beta chains from the same sample are listed, as sequenced in a study of T-cell reconstitution after alpha-beta-depleted transplantation in children. Preparation of the TCRbeta library used unique molecular identifiers. TCRdb re-analysed the PCR reads in MiXCR, keeping a single row per CDR3 protein. The top ten clones hold approximately 10% of a sample with around 300,000 distinct CDR3 sequences, about a quarter of them seen once. The input for sequencing was PBMCs, mostly from graft donor cells, taken 180 days after TCRalphabeta/CD19-depleted stem cell transplant. The receptor source for this set is a male patient between 5 and 17 years old who had a stem cell transplant for acute lymphoblastic leukemia, so the T cells may come from the graft donor.

In this sample, this clonotype turned up many times. The V gene is TRBV29-1, the J gene TRBJ2-3, with TRBD1 matching 8 bases. V lost 8 bases and J lost 0; bases outside the gene matches: 4. This CDR3 has 13 residues. Germline V gene lookup returns CDR1 SQVTM and CDR2 ANQGSEA. CDR3 residues: CSLRTGSTDTQYF. The CDR3 DNA is TGCAGCCTTCGGACAGGGAGCACAGATACGCAGTATTTT.

The V and J genes are TRBV3-1 and TRBJ1-3; 8 nucleotides line up with TRBD1. The V and J ends lost 5 bases and 5 bases, in that order; junction bases with no gene match: 14. The germline V gene encodes CDR1 LGHDT and CDR2 YNNKEL (reference sequence). The CDR3 is made up of 17 amino acids. The DNA of the CDR3 is TGTGCCAGCAGCGCGAAGGTGGCAGGGGGCTTTCGAAACACCATATATTTT. Translation gives CASSAKVAGGFRNTIYF.

This clonotype was counted only a few times. This chain joins TRBV6-2 or TRBV6-3 and TRBJ2-3; D is ambiguous. CDR1 is MNHEY and CDR2 is SVGEGT in the germline V gene. Trimming shortened V by 2 bases and J by 2 bases, and 8 bases separated the two germline ends. CDR3 length: 14 residues. The CDR3 coding sequence is TGTGCCAGCAGTTACGTGGCGGTCACAGATACGCAGTATTTT. Translating it yields CASSYVAVTDTQYF.

V usage is TRBV5-6 and J usage is TRBJ2-7, with 9 bases that match TRBD1. Germline CDR1 reads SGHDT; CDR2 reads YYEEEE. The V and J ends lost 4 bases and 3 bases, in that order; junction bases with no gene match: 5. This CDR3 has 14 amino acids. DNA of the CDR3: TGTGCCAGCAGCGCCGGGACAGGGTACTACGAGCAGTACTTC. Amino acids: CASSAGTGYYEQYF.

This sequence joins TRBV12-3 or TRBV12-4 and TRBJ1-3; no clear D gene. The CDR3 covers 15 residues. The ends were cut back, 2 bases at V and 0 bases at J, with 8 bases in the middle. CDR3: CASSLYSYSGNTIYF. CDR3 in DNA: TGTGCCAGCAGTTTATACTCTTACTCTGGAAACACCATATATTTT.

The chain is built from TRBV5-1 and TRBJ2-7; 12 nucleotides align to TRBD2. V gave up 4 bases and J gave up 5 bases; unmatched junction bases: 16. The CDR3 sequence is 18 residues long. The germline gives CDR1 SGHRS, CDR2 YFSETQ. Here the CDR3 reads CASSLDLAGGPRAHEQYF. The DNA of the CDR3 is TGCGCCAGCAGCCTGGATCTAGCGGGAGGGCCACGGGCCCACGAGCAGTACTTC.

The V call is TRBV4-1, the J call TRBJ2-7; TRBD2 is a possible D gene (5 bases). The CDR3 runs 16 residues. Between the trimmed V and J ends, which lost 0 bases and 3 bases, there was a span of 15 bases. Per the germline V gene, CDR1 is MGHRA and CDR2 is YSYEKL. CDR3 DNA: TGCGCCAGCAGCCAAGAAGAGGGAATCCCACTCTACGAGCAGTACTTC. It translates to CASSQEEGIPLYEQYF.

Many counts were recorded for this clonotype. This sequence joins TRBV29-1 and TRBJ2-7, with a weak D call TRBD2 (6 bases). V was clipped by 1 base and J by 6 bases, with 13 bases between them. This CDR3 comprises 13 residues. The germline gives CDR1 SQVTM, CDR2 ANQGSEA. In nucleotides, the CDR3 is TGCAGCGTTGAAGGCCGAGGGACTCTCGAGCAGTACTTC. Translated: CSVEGRGTLEQYF.

The sample holds many counts of this clonotype. The chain is built from TRBV20-1 and TRBJ2-1, with 7 positions matching TRBD2. V shed 0 bases and J 6 bases; nucleotides not matched to a gene: 2. Per germline, CDR1 DFQATT and CDR2 SNEGSKA (reference sequence). The CDR3 is 13 residues long. CDR3 protein: CSARDGLGNEQFF. The CDR3 DNA reads as TGCAGTGCTAGAGATGGACTAGGCAATGAGCAGTTCTTC.

This clonotype showed up just once. V and J are TRBV6-5 and TRBJ2-1; maybe TRBD2 (5 bases). The CDR3 length is 18 residues. V was cut by 0 bases and J by 0 bases, with 15 bases left in between. CDR1 and CDR2 (germline): MNHEY, SVGAGI. CDR3 loop: CASSYSTRPFSSYNEQFF. DNA for the CDR3: TGTGCCAGCAGTTACTCCACTAGGCCCTTCAGCTCCTACAATGAGCAGTTCTTC.

This sequence joins TRBV18 and TRBJ2-3; 8 bases align to TRBD1. The ends lost 9 bases at V and 1 base at J; junction bases unmatched: 3. Per germline, CDR1 KGHSH and CDR2 LQKENI. This CDR3 has 13 amino acids. CDR3 sequence: CARLTGGTDTQYF. The CDR3 region has the DNA TGTGCCAGATTGACAGGGGGCACAGATACGCAGTATTTT.

Details on this clonotype: The junction departs from the called germline gene at one end, perhaps through a read error. This chain connects TRBV5-1 to TRBJ2-1, with TRBD2 matching 16 bases. Germline-derived CDR1 and CDR2 are SGHRS and YFSETQ. The CDR3 is made up of 14 amino acids. CDR3 amino acids: CASSWGLAGGPSVF. Here the CDR3 DNA reads TGCGCCAGCAGCTGGGGACTAGCGGGAGGGCCTTCCGTCTTC. The entire variable domain, with the rest obtained from reference TRBV5-1 and TRBJ2-1, is as follows: KAGVTQTPRYLIKTRGQQVTLSCSPISGHRSVSWYQQTPGQGLQFLFEYFSETQRNKGNFPGRFSGRQFSNSRSEMNVSTLELGDSALYLCASSWGLAGGPSVFGPGTRLTVL.

In this sample, this clonotype turned up a few times. The chain has TRBV20-1 and TRBJ1-1; TRBD1 agrees at 7 bases. Germline CDR1 and CDR2: DFQATT and SNEGSKA (reference sequence). With 3 bases clipped from V and 1 base from J, the junction kept 8 bases outside the gene matches. The CDR3 has 15 amino acids. CDR3 region: CSARRQGQANTEAFF. CDR3 DNA: TGCAGTGCTAGGCGACAAGGACAGGCGAACACTGAAGCTTTCTTT.

This clonotype was seen only a few times. The chain joins TRBV7-4 to TRBJ2-1; D is undetermined. CDR3 length: 17 amino acids. Per the germline V gene, CDR1 is SGHVT and CDR2 is SQSDAQ. V was pared by 2 bases and J by 1 base, with 15 bases between. The CDR3 DNA follows: TGTGCCAGCAGCTTAATGGGTTCTATAGGATCCTACAATGAGCAGTTCTTC. This codes for CASSLMGSIGSYNEQFF.

This clonotype was detected many times. The chain uses TRBV5-1 and TRBJ2-3, with TRBD1 matching over 7 bases. V lost 2 bases and J lost 6; bases outside the gene matches: 6. Germline V gene data show CDR1 as SGHRS and CDR2 as YFSETQ. The CDR3 sequence is 14 residues long. The CDR3 bases are TGCGCCAGCAGCTTTGACAGGGACGGGGATACGCAGTATTTT. Amino acid sequence: CASSFDRDGDTQYF.

This clonotype was seen only a few times. The V gene is TRBV7-3, the J gene TRBJ2-3; 8 nucleotides line up with TRBD2. Germline CDR1 SGHTA, CDR2 FQGTGA. The J segment lost 3 bases and the V segment lost 1 base, leaving 6 bases of the junction unmatched. There are 16 residues in the CDR3. The CDR3 sequence is CASSLMGGLATDTQYF. As DNA, the CDR3 is TGTGCCAGCAGCTTAATGGGTGGACTAGCAACAGATACGCAGTATTTT.

J is TRBJ2-2 and V is TRBV29-1; 10 bases are a match to TRBD2. The CDR3 covers 17 residues. Per the germline V gene, CDR1 is SQVTM and CDR2 is ANQGSEA. Trimming at V came to 7 bases and at J to 0 bases, leaving 11 bases not matched to a gene. CDR3 bases: TGCAGCGGGACTCTAGCGGGAGAAGCGCCGAACACCGGGGAGCTGTTTTTT. Translation: CSGTLAGEAPNTGELFF.

This clonotype was counted a few times. The gene calls are TRBV28 and TRBJ2-1, with 8 bases that match TRBD2. CDR3 length: 16 amino acids. The V gene end was trimmed by 5 bases and the J gene end by 0 bases; junction bases not matched to a gene: 6. Per germline, CDR1 MDHEN and CDR2 SYDVKM. CDR3 sequence: CASSILAGTSYNEQFF. The CDR3 bases are TGTGCCAGCAGTATATTAGCGGGAACCTCCTACAATGAGCAGTTCTTC.

This chain connects TRBV27 to TRBJ1-1; D is perhaps TRBD1 (6 bases). V was clipped by 4 bases and J by 10 bases, with 16 bases between them. Germline V gene sequence: CDR1 MNHEY, CDR2 SMNVEV (reference sequence). The CDR3 has 13 residues. In nucleotides, the CDR3 is TGTGCCAGCAGTTCCACGCAGGGGCTAGGAGCTTTCTTT. Protein: CASSSTQGLGAFF.

The chain has TRBV11-1 and TRBJ1-1; the D is unclear. The CDR3 is 14 residues long. With 3 bases removed from V and 2 bases from J, the gap between germline ends came to 10 bases. The V gene's germline CDR1 is SGHAT and CDR2 FQDESV (reference sequence). This CDR3 is CASSFEGLNTEAFF. The CDR3 coding sequence is TGTGCCAGCAGCTTTGAGGGTTTAAACACTGAAGCTTTCTTT.

In this sample, this clonotype turned up a few times. The J gene is TRBJ1-5, the V gene TRBV20-1; D ambiguous. CDR3 length equals 13 residues. CDR1 and CDR2 from the germline V gene are DFQATT and SNEGSKA (reference sequence). The V gene lost 1 base and the J gene lost 0 bases, with 4 bases spanning the gap. This CDR3 reads CSARVPSNQPQHF. CDR3 DNA sequence: TGCAGTGCTAGAGTTCCTAGCAATCAGCCCCAGCATTTT.

This clonotype was counted a single time. Germline is not matched at one junction end, which may reflect a read error. The chain links TRBV14 to TRBJ2-5; 13 positions agree with TRBD2. Germline CDR1 SGHDN, CDR2 FVKESK. This CDR3 is built from 13 residues. CDR3 amino acids: CASSPTGLAGLCF. CDR3 coding DNA: TGTGCCAGCAGCCCAACGGGACTAGCGGGATTGTGCTTC.

This clonotype turned up a few times. The V call is TRBV6-1, the J call TRBJ2-3; 7 nucleotides agree with TRBD2. The length of the CDR3 is 13 residues. V trimming: 1 base; J trimming: 9 bases; junction bases outside the gene matches: 4. Germline V gives CDR1 MNHNS, CDR2 SASEGT. The CDR3 protein is CASSEVWRETQYF. CDR3 in DNA: TGTGCCAGCAGTGAAGTTTGGCGGGAGACGCAGTATTTT.

The DNA of the CDR3 is TGTGCCAGCAGTCCCCAGGGGGGCAACTCCTACAATGAGCAGTTCTTC. Its protein is CASSPQGGNSYNEQFF. The chain is built from TRBV27 and TRBJ2-1, with a tentative D call TRBD1 (7 bases). The germline CDR1 and CDR2 sequences are MNHEY and SMNVEV (reference sequence). This CDR3 has 16 residues. Trimming took off 5 bases at V and 0 bases at J, with 14 bases between the two ends.

The chain has TRBV6-5 and TRBJ1-1; possibly TRBD1 for D (5 bases). V lost 0 bases to trimming and J lost 1 base, with 9 bases between them. CDR3 length equals 15 residues. Germline CDR1 reads MNHEY; CDR2 reads SVGAGI. CDR3 nucleotides: TGTGCCAGCAGTTACTCTCGGACATCGAACACTGAAGCTTTCTTT. Amino acid sequence: CASSYSRTSNTEAFF.